This T cell receptor beta chain was sequenced during a study of technical replicates of blood from several donors. The CDR3 totals 18 residues. The germline CDR1 and CDR2 sequences are LGHNA and YSLEER. The V segment lost 0 bases and the J segment 7 bases; nucleotides outside the gene matches: 11. Clones were read by immunoSEQ multiplex PCR, and TCRdb kept only the in-frame ones, dropping some. Seen here are tens of thousands of clones, about 93% observed once, and the top ten hold approximately 4.2%. This chain links TRBV4-3 with TRBJ2-1; 11 bases map to TRBD2. This TCR came from a human donor in good health. Some clones in this sample may be carry-over from other donors' samples. The source material was PBMCs. DNA of the CDR3: TGCGCCAGCAGCCAAGATGCGGTTAGACTAGCGGGGTGGAATGAGCAGTTCTTC. It specifies CASSQDAVRLAGWNEQFF.